This TCR beta chain was found in a study of CD8 T cells in ankylosing spondylitis. Study-wide findings and caveats: Characteristic of ankylosing spondylitis blood, it appeared, was a TCR beta motif comprising several highly homologous variants. Reactive arthritis synovial fluid and blood previously showed some of these motif variants. Clones linked to disease, bearing a CD8+ phenotype, were relatively rare in peripheral blood. Reportedly, matched ankylosing spondylitis synovial fluid was significantly enriched for disease-linked clones.

Quantitative molecular-barcoded 5'-RACE generated the TCR beta libraries. One entry per CDR3 protein results from TCRdb running MiXCR on the 5' RACE reads. The sample holds roughly 450,000 distinct CDR3 sequences, around 26% seen once. Germline V CDR1 and CDR2: SGHRS, YFSETQ. The CDR3 extends over 14 amino acids. Trimming shortened V by 4 bases and J by 1 base, and 11 bases separated the two germline ends. This clonotype was counted between two and nine times. Its specificity is unknown. This TCR came from a male donor with ankylosing spondylitis. The source material was blood, either unsorted or a sorted T cell fraction (not recorded which). The chain employs TRBV5-1 and TRBJ1-1; D unresolved. The CDR3 here is CASSVNWANTEAFF. The DNA of the CDR3 is TGCGCCAGCAGCGTGAACTGGGCGAACACTGAAGCTTTCTTT.